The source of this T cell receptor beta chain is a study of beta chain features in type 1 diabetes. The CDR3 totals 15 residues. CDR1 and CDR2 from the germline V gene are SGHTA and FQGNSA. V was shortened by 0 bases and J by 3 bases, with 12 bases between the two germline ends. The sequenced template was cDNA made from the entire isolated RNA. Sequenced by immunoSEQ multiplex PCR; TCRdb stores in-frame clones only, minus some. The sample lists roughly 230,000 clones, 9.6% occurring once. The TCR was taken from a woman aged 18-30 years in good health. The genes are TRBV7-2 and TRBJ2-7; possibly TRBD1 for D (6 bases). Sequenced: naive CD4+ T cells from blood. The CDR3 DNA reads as TGTGCCAGCAGCTTAGCCCTACAGGGAATCTACGAGCAGTACTTC. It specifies CASSLALQGIYEQYF.